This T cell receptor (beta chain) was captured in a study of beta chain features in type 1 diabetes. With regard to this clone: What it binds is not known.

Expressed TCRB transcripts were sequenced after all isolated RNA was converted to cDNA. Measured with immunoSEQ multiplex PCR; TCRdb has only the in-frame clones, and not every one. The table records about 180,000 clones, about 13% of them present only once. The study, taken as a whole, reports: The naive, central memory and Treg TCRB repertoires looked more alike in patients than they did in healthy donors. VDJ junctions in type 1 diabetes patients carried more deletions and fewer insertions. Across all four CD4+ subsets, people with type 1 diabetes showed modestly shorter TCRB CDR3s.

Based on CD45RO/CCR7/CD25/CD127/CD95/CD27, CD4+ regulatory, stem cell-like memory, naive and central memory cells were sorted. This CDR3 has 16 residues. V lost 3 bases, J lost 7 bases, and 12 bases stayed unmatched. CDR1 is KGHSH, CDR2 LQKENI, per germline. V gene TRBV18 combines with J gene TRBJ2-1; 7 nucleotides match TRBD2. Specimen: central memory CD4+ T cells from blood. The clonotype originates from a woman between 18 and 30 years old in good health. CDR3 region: CASSPGGSFGSNEQFF. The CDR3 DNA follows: TGTGCCAGCTCACCGGGGGGGAGTTTCGGGTCTAATGAGCAGTTCTTC. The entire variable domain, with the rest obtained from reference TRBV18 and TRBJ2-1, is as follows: NAGVMQNPRHLVRRRGQEARLRCSPMKGHSHVYWYRQLPEEGLKFMVYLQKENIIDESGMPKERFSAEFPKEGPSILRIQQVVRGDSAAYFCASSPGGSFGSNEQFFGPGTRLTVL.